The 15 T cell receptor beta chains below come from one sample, sequenced in a study of beta chain features in type 1 diabetes. Study conclusions and caveats: When Type 1 diabetes patients were examined, their TCRB CDR3s proved moderately but significantly shorter in all four CD4+ subsets.

Expressed TCRB transcripts got sequenced, as all isolated RNA was reverse transcribed. Clones were read by immunoSEQ multiplex PCR, and TCRdb kept only the in-frame ones, dropping some. The top ten clones hold over 0.015% of a sample with about 270,000 clones, roughly 13% of them seen once. Antigens of these TCRs are unknown. The specimen sequenced was naive CD4+ T cells from blood. All receptors derive from a man aged 25-45 years with type 1 diabetes.

This clone was seen more than once but under ten times. This sequence joins TRBV30 and TRBJ2-7; no firm D call. CDR1 and CDR2 from the germline V gene are GTSNPN and SVGIG (reference sequence). The CDR3 extends over 12 amino acids. V lost 2 bases and J lost 0, with 5 bases in between. In DNA, the CDR3 is TGTGCCTGGAGTACTTACTCCTACGAGCAGTACTTC. Translation: CAWSTYSYEQYF.

The chain employs TRBV6-6 and TRBJ1-2; 7 nucleotides match TRBD1. The germline CDR1 and CDR2 sequences are MNHNY and SVGAGI (reference sequence). This CDR3 has 13 residues. The junction had 3 bases not matched to a gene; V was cut back by 7 bases and J by 1 base. CDR3 sequence: CASNGQVNYGYTF. The CDR3 DNA reads TGTGCCAGCAATGGACAGGTTAACTATGGCTACACCTTC.

The chain uses TRBV7-9 and TRBJ2-1, with D possibly matching TRBD1 (5 bases). The V gene's germline CDR1 is SEHNR and CDR2 FQNEAQ (reference sequence). The CDR3 loop spans 12 amino acids. Trimming pared 4 bases from V and 5 bases from J, leaving 6 bases between. In DNA form, the CDR3 reads TGTGCCAGCAGCTGGGGCAACAATGAGCAGTTCTTC. This sequence encodes CASSWGNNEQFF. Full variable domain (remainder filled in from reference TRBV7-9 and TRBJ2-1): DTGVSQNPRHKITKRGQNVTFRCDPISEHNRLYWYRQTLGQGPEFLTYFQNEAQLEKSRLLSDRFSAERPKGSFSTLEIQRTEQGDSAMYLCASSWGNNEQFFGPGTRLTVL.

There are a few counts of this clone. The CDR3 DNA follows: TGTGCCAGCAGCCAGACTAGTCACATTCAGTACTTC. Translating it yields CASSQTSHIQYF. The V and J genes are TRBV7-6 and TRBJ2-4; D possibly corresponds to TRBD2 (6 bases). Trimming removed 5 bases from V and 8 bases from J, with 10 bases in between. The CDR3 is 12 amino acids. The germline V gene has CDR1 SGHVS and CDR2 FNYEAQ. The complete variable domain, with remaining parts taken from reference TRBV7-6 and TRBJ2-4, reads GAGVSQSPRYKVTKRGQDVALRCDPISGHVSLYWYRQALGQGPEFLTYFNYEAQQDKSGLPNDRFSAERPEGSISTLTIQRTEQRDSAMYRCASSQTSHIQYFGAGTRLSVL.

V is TRBV23-1 and J is TRBJ2-7; 8 positions agree with TRBD2. TRBV23-1 is known as an ORF, though its function is uncertain. The CDR3 sequence is 14 residues long. The J segment lost 3 bases and the V segment lost 4 bases, leaving 5 bases of the junction unmatched. This CDR3 reads CASSRLSGIYEQYF. In DNA, the CDR3 is TGCGCCAGCAGTCGACTTAGCGGGATCTACGAGCAGTACTTC.

This clone was seen a handful of times. The chain carries TRBV15 and TRBJ1-5; TRBD1 matches 8 bases. V gave up 7 bases and J gave up 4 bases; unmatched junction bases: 6. Per the germline V gene, CDR1 is LNHNV and CDR2 is YYDKDF (reference sequence). This CDR3 is built from 14 residues. The CDR3: CATNLQGVNQPQHF. The DNA for the CDR3 is TGTGCCACCAACCTACAGGGGGTAAATCAGCCCCAGCATTTT. Supplemented by reference TRBV15 and TRBJ1-5, the full variable domain reads DAMVIQNPRYQVTQFGKPVTLSCSQTLNHNVMYWYQQKSSQAPKLLFHYYDKDFNNEADTPDNFQSRRPNTSFCFLDIRSPGLGDTAMYLCATNLQGVNQPQHFGDGTRLSIL.

V and J are TRBV27 and TRBJ1-2; D might be TRBD1 (5 bases). Germline-derived CDR1 and CDR2 are MNHEY and SMNVEV (reference sequence). This CDR3 spans 15 amino acids. Trimming took off 2 bases at V and 5 bases at J, with 15 bases between the two ends. CDR3 protein: CASSLSLGGTYGYTF. In DNA, the CDR3 is TGTGCCAGCAGTTTAAGTCTTGGGGGGACGTATGGCTACACCTTC.

This clone has only a few counts. V and J are TRBV20-1 and TRBJ2-3; 7 bases are shared with TRBD1. The CDR3 runs to 11 residues. The junction had 5 bases not matched to a gene; V was cut back by 5 bases and J by 9 bases. Germline V gives CDR1 DFQATT, CDR2 SNEGSKA (reference sequence). Here the CDR3 DNA reads TGCAGTGCTTACAACAGGGGAACGCAGTATTTT. Protein product: CSAYNRGTQYF.

V and J are TRBV9 and TRBJ1-5; D is undetermined. This CDR3 has 17 amino acids. The germline V and J ends were trimmed by 3 bases and 8 bases, with 24 bases remaining between them. The germline V gene has CDR1 SGDLS and CDR2 YYNGEE. CDR3 region: CASSAPRLNDNIEPQHF. CDR3 bases: TGTGCCAGCAGCGCGCCCCGATTAAACGATAACATCGAGCCCCAGCATTTT.

The J gene is TRBJ2-3, the V gene TRBV30; 9 nucleotides line up with TRBD1. The CDR3 consists of 16 residues. In germline, CDR1 is GTSNPN, CDR2 SVGIG (reference sequence). V lost 3 bases to trimming and J lost 3 bases; unmatched junction nucleotides: 10. The CDR3 DNA follows: TGTGCCTGGAGGGGGTTCGGACAGGGGAAAACAGATACGCAGTATTTT. Translating it yields CAWRGFGQGKTDTQYF.

This clone was recorded a few times. The chain uses TRBV7-9 and TRBJ1-2, with TRBD1 as a possible D gene (5 bases). Germline values: CDR1 SEHNR, CDR2 FQNEAQ (reference sequence). The CDR3 has 11 amino acids. The CDR3 DNA reads TGTGCTTCGGGGGAGAACTATGGCTACACCTTC. This codes for CASGENYGYTF.

V gene TRBV7-9 combines with J gene TRBJ1-5, with TRBD1 matching 8 bases. Germline CDR1 and CDR2: SEHNR and FQNEAQ (reference sequence). The trim removed 5 bases at V and 0 bases at J, leaving 3 bases unmatched. The CDR3 is 15 amino acids. The CDR3 region is CASSIGQGSNQPQHF. The CDR3 DNA reads as TGTGCCAGCAGCATCGGACAGGGTAGCAATCAGCCCCAGCATTTT.

The gene calls are TRBV13 and TRBJ2-3; a possible D gene is TRBD1 (6 bases). Germline lookup yields CDR1 PRHDT and CDR2 FYEKMQ (reference sequence). The CDR3 consists of 16 residues. V was clipped by 2 bases and J by 4 bases, with 16 bases between them. The DNA of the CDR3 is TGTGCCAGCAGCTTAACCAGATCACAGGGTGCAGATACGCAGTATTTT. Protein sequence: CASSLTRSQGADTQYF.

J is TRBJ2-3 and V is TRBV4-3; 7 bases align to TRBD2. Germline-derived CDR1 and CDR2 are LGHNA and YSLEER. The CDR3 sequence is 17 residues long. V lost 4 bases, J lost 2 bases, and 12 bases stayed unmatched. CDR3 DNA sequence: TGCGCCAGCAGCCGAGTGGGGGGGGAGACGGTCACAGATACGCAGTATTTT. Its translation is CASSRVGGETVTDTQYF.

The chain recombines TRBV4-1 with TRBJ2-7, with 7 positions matching TRBD1. The length of the CDR3 is 15 residues. Unmatched junction bases numbered 6, after V lost 2 bases and J lost 2 bases. CDR1 is MGHRA, CDR2 YSYEKL, per germline. The CDR3 reads CASSQTTGRPYEQYF. The DNA for the CDR3 is TGCGCCAGCAGCCAAACGACAGGGCGGCCCTACGAGCAGTACTTC.